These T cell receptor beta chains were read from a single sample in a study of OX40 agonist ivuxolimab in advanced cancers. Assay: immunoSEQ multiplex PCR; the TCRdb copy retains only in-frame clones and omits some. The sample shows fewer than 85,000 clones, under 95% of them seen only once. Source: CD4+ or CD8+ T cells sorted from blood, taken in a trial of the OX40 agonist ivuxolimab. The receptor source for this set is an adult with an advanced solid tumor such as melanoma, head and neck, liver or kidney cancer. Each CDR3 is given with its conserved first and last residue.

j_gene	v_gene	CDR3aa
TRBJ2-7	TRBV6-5	CASSYVGEQYF
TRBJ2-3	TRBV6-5	CASSYSEGAPDTQYF
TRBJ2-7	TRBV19	CASSRQAPIDEQYF
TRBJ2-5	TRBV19	CASSNPRTSEETQYF
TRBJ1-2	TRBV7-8	CASNPGPLPYGYTF
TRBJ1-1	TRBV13	CASSLGIGRNTEAFF
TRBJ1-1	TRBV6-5	CASSYQVLSTEAFF
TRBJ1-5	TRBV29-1	CSVWGGSGNQPQHF
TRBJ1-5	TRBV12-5	CASALGGQPQHF
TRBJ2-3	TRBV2	CASRGDPFGDTQYF
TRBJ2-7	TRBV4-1	CASSQEGWDEQYF
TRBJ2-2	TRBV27	CASNVIRVNTGELFF
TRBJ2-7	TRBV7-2	CASSLGAGHLLASYEQYF
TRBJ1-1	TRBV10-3	CAIKAGGMEEAFF
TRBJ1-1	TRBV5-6	CASGTQNTEAFF
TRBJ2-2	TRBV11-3	CASSLGLAGPAFDGELFF
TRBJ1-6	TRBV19	CASSWQGGSPLHF
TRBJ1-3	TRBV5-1	CASSLDPSGTGESLDGNTIYF
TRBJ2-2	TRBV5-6	CASSPWGGGPGELFF
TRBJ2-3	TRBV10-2	CASSDPSGGTDTQYF
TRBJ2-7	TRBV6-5	CASSYSTGTEQYF
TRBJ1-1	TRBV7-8	CASSLAWIDGNTEAFF
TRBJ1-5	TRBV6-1	CASSEDGPNQPQHF
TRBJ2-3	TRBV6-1	CASSEGQGAADTQYF
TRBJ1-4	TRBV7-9	CASSSELATNEKLFF
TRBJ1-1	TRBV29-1	CSATPVQDTEAFF
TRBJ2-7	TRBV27	CASSFVGWGSEQYF
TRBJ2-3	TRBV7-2	CASSLILMGGADTQYF
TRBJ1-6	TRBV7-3	CASSLFPGMNSPLHF
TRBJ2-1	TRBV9	CASSVDNGGSPANEQFF
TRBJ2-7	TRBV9	CASSVIPRGYEQYF
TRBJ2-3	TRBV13	CASSLFFGESTDTQYF
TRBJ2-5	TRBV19	CASSSVTSAVFQETQYF
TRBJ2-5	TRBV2	CASSEALETQYF
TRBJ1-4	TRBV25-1	CASSAAVGTLANEKLFF
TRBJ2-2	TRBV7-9	CASSFPEVDTFVAGELFF
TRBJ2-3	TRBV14	CASSQAQTSTDTQYF
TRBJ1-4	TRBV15	CATSRPGTGFNEKLFF
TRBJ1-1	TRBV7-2	CASSLDRLNTEAFF
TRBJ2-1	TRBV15	CATSREGASPPRDEQFF
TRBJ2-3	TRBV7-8	CASGEGTDTQYF
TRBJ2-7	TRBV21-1	CASTRTGAPYEQYF
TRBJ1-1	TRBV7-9	CASSWSTDMNTEAFF
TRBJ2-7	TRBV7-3	CASSLGQGRTYEQYF
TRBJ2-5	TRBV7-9	CASSLTGEWETQYF